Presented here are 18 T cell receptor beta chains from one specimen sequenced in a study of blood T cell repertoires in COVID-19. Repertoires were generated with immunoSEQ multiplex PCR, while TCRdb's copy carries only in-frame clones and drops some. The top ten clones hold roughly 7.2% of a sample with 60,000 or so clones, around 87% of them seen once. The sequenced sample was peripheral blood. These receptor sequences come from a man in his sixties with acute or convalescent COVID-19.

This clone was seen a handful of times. DNA of the CDR3: TGTGCCACCTCCGATGGGTGGGAGGACAGGAGATATGGCTACACCTTC. The encoded protein is CATSDGWEDRRYGYTF. The chain is built from TRBV24-1 and TRBJ1-2, with 7 nucleotides matching TRBD1. The CDR3 consists of 16 residues. J lost 5 bases, V lost 9 bases, and 17 bases had no gene match. Germline V gene data show CDR1 as KGHDR and CDR2 as SFDVKD.

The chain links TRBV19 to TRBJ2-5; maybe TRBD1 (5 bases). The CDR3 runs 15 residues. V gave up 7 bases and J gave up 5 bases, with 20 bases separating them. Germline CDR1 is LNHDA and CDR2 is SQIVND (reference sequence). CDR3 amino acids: CASTSGKGPGETQYF. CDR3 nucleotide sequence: TGTGCCAGTACCTCAGGCAAGGGGCCTGGTGAGACCCAGTACTTC.

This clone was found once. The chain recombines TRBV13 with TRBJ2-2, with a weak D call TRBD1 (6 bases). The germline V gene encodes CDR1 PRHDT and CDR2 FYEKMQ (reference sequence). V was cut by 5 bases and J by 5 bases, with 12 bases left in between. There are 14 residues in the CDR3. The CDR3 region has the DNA TGTGCCAGCAGCCCAACAGGGTATACCGGGGAGCTGTTTTTT. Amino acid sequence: CASSPTGYTGELFF.

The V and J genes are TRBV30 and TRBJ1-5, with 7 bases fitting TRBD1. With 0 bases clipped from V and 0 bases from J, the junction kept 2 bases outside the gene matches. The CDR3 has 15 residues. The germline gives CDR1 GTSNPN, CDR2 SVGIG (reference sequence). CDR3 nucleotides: TGTGCCTGGAGTGTACAGGGGCATAGCAATCAGCCCCAGCATTTT. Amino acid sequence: CAWSVQGHSNQPQHF.

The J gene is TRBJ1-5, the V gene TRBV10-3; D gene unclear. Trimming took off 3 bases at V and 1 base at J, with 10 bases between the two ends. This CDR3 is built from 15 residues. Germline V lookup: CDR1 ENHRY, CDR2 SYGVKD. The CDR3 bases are TGTGCCATCAGTGATGGCATGCCGAGCAATCAGCCCCAGCATTTT. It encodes CAISDGMPSNQPQHF.

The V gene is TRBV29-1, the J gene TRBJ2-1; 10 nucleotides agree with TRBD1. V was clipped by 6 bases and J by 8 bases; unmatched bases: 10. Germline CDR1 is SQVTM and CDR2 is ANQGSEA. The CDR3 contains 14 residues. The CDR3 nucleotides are TGCAGCGTAGCGACAGGGGGCGTAGACTATGAGCAGTTCTTC. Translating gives CSVATGGVDYEQFF.

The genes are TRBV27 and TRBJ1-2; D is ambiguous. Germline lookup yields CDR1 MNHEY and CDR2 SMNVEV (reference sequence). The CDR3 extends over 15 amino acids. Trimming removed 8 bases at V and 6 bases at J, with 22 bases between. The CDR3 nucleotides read TGTGCCAGCCCTCTCACGGGGAGCAACAGTGATGGCTACACCTTC. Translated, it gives CASPLTGSNSDGYTF.

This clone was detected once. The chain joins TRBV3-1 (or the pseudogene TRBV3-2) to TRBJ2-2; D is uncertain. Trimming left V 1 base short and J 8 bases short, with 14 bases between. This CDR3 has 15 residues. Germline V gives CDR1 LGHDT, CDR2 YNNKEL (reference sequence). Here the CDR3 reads CASSQVLAYGGELFF. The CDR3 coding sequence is TGTGCCAGCAGCCAAGTCCTGGCGTACGGGGGGGAGCTGTTTTTT.

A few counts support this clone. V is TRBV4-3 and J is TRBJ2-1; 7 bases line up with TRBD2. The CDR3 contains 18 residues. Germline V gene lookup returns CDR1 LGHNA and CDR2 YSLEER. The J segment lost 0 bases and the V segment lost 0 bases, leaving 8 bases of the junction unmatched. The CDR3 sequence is CASSQDISGAFSYNEQFF. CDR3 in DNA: TGCGCCAGCAGCCAAGATATCAGCGGGGCCTTCTCCTACAATGAGCAGTTCTTC.

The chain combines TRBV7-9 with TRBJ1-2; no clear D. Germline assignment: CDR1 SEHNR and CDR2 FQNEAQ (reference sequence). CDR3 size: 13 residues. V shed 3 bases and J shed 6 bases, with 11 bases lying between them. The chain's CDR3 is CASSFSVGDGYTF. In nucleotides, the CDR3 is TGTGCCAGCAGCTTTTCGGTAGGAGATGGCTACACCTTC.

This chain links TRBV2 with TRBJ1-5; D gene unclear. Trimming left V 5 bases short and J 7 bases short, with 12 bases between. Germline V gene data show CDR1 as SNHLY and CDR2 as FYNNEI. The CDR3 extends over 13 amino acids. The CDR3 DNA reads TGTGCCAGCAGTCCAGGACGGGGACAGCCCCAGCATTTT. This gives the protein CASSPGRGQPQHF.

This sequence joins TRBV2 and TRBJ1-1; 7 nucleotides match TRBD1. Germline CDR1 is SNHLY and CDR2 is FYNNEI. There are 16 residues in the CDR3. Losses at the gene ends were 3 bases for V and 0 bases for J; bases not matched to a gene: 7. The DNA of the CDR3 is TGTGCCAGCAGTGACGGCAGGGGGAGGCTGAACACTGAAGCTTTCTTT. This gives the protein CASSDGRGRLNTEAFF.

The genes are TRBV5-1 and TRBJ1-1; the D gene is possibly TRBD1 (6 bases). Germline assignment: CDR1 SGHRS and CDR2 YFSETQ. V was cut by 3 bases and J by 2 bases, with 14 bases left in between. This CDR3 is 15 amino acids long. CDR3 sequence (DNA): TGCGCCAGCAGCTCAAGAGGGGGGGACAACACTGAAGCTTTCTTT. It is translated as CASSSRGGDNTEAFF.

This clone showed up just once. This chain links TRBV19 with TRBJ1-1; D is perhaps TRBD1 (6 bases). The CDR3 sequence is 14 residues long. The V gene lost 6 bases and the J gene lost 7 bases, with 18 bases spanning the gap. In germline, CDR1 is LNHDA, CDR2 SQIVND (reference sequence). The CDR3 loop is CASRVGQRLNEAFF. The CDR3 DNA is TGTGCCAGTAGGGTCGGACAGCGGCTTAATGAAGCTTTCTTT.

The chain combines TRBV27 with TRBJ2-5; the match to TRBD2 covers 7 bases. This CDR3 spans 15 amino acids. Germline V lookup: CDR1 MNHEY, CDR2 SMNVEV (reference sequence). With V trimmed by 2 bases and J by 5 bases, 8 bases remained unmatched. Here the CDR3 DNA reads TGTGCCAGCAGTTTAAGGTGGGGGGGGAGGGAGACCCAGTACTTC. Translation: CASSLRWGGRETQYF.

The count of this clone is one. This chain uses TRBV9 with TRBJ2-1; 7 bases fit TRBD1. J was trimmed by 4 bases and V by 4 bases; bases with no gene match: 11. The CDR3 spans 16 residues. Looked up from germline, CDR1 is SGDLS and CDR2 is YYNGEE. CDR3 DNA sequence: TGTGCCAGCAGCCCATCAACGGGACAGAGTTACAATGAGCAGTTCTTC. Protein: CASSPSTGQSYNEQFF.

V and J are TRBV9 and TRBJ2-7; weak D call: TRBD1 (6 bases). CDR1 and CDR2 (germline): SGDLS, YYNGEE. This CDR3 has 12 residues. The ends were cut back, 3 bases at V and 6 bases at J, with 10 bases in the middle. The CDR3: CASSGTGLEQYF. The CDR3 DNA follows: TGTGCCAGCAGCGGAACAGGGCTCGAGCAGTACTTC.

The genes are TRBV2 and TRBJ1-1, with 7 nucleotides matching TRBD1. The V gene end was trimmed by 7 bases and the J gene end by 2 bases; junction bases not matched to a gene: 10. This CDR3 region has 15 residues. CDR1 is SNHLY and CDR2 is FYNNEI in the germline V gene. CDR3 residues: CASKTGQSRNTEAFF. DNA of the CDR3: TGTGCCAGCAAAACGGGACAGAGTAGAAACACTGAAGCTTTCTTT.